The 2 T cell receptor beta chains below were found in one sample sequenced in a study of blood T cell repertoires in COVID-19. Measured with immunoSEQ multiplex PCR; TCRdb has only the in-frame clones, and not every one. The table records around 180,000 clones, 88% of them present only once. Sequenced: peripheral blood. The receptors stem from a human donor in a cohort sampled during active COVID-19.

The CDR3 sequence: CASPGQAYGYTF. Written as DNA, the CDR3 is TGTGCCTCCCCGGGACAGGCCTATGGCTACACCTTC. The chain recombines TRBV30 with TRBJ1-2; TRBD1 matches at 8 bases. The CDR3 sequence is 12 residues long. Germline V gives CDR1 GTSNPN, CDR2 SVGIG (reference sequence). Trimming cost V 7 bases and J 4 bases; bases outside gene matches: 5.

The chain uses TRBV18 and TRBJ1-5, with D possibly TRBD1 on 6 matching bases. The CDR3 has 15 residues. Trimming removed 3 bases from V and 5 bases from J, with 14 bases in between. The germline CDR1 and CDR2 sequences are KGHSH and LQKENI. The CDR3 protein is CASSPSRDIHQPQHF. The CDR3 DNA is TGTGCCAGCTCACCGTCCCGGGACATCCATCAGCCCCAGCATTTT. Supplemented by reference TRBV18 and TRBJ1-5, the full variable domain reads NAGVMQNPRHLVRRRGQEARLRCSPMKGHSHVYWYRQLPEEGLKFMVYLQKENIIDESGMPKERFSAEFPKEGPSILRIQQVVRGDSAAYFCASSPSRDIHQPQHFGDGTRLSIL.